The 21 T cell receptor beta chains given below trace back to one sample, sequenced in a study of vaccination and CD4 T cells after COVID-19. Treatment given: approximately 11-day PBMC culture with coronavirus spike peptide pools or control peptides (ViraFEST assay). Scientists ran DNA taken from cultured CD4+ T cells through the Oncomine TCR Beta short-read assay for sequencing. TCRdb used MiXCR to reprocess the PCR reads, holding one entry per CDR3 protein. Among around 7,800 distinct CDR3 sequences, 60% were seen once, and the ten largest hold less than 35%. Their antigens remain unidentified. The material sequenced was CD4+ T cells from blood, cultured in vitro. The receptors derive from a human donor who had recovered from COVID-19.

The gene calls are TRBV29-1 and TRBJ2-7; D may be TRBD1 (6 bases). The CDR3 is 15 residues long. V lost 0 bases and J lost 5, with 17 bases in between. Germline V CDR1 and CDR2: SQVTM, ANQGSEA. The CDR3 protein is CSVEDDEQGFDEQYF. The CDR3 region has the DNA TGCAGCGTTGAAGACGATGAACAGGGTTTCGACGAGCAGTACTTC.

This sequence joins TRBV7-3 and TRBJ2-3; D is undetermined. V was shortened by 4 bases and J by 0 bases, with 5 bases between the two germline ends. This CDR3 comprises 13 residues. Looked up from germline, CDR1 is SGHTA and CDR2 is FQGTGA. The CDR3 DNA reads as TGTGCCAGCAGCTCCACTAGCACAGATACGCAGTATTTT. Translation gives CASSSTSTDTQYF.

The CDR3 is CASSVDQINSPLHF. The CDR3 region has the DNA TGTGCCAGCAGCGTAGACCAGATAAATTCACCCCTCCACTTT. V gene TRBV9 combines with J gene TRBJ1-6; the D is unclear. Germline assignment: CDR1 SGDLS and CDR2 YYNGEE. The V end was cut by 0 bases, the J end by 7 bases, with 8 bases between. The CDR3 covers 14 residues.

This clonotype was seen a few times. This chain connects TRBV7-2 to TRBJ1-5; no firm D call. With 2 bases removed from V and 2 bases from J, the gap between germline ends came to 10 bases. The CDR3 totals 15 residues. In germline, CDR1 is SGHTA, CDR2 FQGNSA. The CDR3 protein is CASSLRGLGNQPQHF. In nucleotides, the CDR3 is TGTGCCAGCAGCTTACGGGGTTTGGGCAATCAGCCCCAGCATTTT.

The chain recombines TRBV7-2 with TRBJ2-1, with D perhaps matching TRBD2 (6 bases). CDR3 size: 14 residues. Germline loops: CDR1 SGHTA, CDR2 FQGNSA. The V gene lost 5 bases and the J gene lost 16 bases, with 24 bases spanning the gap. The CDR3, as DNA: TGTGCCAGCAGCCCCGGTCCTTTGGTAGCGGCTCCATTCTTC. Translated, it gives CASSPGPLVAAPFF.

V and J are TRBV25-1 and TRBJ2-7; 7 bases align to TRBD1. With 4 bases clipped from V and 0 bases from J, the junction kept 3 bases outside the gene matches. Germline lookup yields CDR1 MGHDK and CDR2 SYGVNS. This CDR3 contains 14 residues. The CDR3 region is CASSGRTGSYEQYF. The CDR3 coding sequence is TGTGCCAGCAGTGGACGGACAGGCTCCTACGAGCAGTACTTC.

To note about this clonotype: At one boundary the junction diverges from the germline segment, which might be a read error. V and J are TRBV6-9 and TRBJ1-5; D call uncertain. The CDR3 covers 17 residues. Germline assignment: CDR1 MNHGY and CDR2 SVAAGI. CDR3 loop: CASRYGPTCFWNQPQHF. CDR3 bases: TGTGCCAGCCGTTATGGGCCAACATGTTTTTGGAATCAGCCCCAGCATTTT.

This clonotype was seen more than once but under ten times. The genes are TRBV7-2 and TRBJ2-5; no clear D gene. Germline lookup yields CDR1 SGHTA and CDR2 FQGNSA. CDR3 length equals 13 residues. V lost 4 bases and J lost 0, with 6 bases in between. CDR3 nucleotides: TGTGCCAGCAGCTCGCAGTACCAAGAGACCCAGTACTTC. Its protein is CASSSQYQETQYF. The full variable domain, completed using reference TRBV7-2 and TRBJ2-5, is GAGVSQSPSNKVTEKGKDVELRCDPISGHTALYWYRQSLGQGLEFLIYFQGNSAPDKSGLPSDRFSAERTGGSVSTLTIQRTQQEDSAVYLCASSSQYQETQYFGPGTRLLVL.

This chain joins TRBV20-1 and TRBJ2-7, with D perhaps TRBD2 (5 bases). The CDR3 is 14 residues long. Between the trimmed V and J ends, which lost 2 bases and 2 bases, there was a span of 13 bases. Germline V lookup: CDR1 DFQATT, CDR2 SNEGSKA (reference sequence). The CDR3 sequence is CSARIDWGAYEQYF. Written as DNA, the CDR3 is TGCAGTGCTAGAATCGACTGGGGAGCCTACGAGCAGTACTTC.

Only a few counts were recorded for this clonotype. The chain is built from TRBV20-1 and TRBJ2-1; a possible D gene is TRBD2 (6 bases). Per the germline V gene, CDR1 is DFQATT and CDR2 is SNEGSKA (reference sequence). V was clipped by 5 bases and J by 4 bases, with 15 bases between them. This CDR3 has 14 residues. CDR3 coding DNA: TGCAGTGCTGGGATAGCGGAGCTTTACAATGAGCAGTTCTTC. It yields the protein CSAGIAELYNEQFF.

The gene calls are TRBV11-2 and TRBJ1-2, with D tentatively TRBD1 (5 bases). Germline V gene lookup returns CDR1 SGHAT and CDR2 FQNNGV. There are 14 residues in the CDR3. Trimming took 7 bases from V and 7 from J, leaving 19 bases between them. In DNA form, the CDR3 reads TGTGCCAGCACCAGACTGCGAGGGGCAGGTGGCTACACCTTC. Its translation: CASTRLRGAGGYTF.

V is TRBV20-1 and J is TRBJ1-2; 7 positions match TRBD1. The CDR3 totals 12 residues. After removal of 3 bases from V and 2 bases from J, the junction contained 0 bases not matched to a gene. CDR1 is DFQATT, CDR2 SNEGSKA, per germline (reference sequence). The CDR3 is CSARTGNYGYTF. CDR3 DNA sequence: TGCAGTGCTAGGACAGGGAACTATGGCTACACCTTC.

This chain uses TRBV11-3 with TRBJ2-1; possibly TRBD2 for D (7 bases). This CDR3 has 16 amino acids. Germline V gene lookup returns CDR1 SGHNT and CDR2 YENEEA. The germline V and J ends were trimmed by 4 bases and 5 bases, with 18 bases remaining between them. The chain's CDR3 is CASSWEGTGSDNEQFF. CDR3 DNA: TGTGCCAGCAGCTGGGAGGGCACAGGGTCCGACAATGAGCAGTTCTTC.

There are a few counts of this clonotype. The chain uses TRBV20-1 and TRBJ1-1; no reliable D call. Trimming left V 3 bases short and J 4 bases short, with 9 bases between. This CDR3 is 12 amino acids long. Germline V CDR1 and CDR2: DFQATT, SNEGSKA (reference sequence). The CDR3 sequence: CSASRLSTEAFF. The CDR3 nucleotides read TGCAGTGCTAGCAGGTTAAGCACTGAAGCTTTCTTT.

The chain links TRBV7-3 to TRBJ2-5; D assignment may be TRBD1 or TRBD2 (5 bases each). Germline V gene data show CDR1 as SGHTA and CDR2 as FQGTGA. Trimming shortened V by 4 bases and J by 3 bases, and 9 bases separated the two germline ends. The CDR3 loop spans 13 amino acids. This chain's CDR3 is CASSSGTEETQYF. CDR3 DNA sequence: TGTGCCAGCAGCTCCGGGACGGAAGAGACCCAGTACTTC.

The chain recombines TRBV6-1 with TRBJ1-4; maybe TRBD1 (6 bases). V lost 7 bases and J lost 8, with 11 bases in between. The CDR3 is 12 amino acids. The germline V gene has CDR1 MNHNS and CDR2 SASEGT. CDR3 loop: CASKGQTEKLFF. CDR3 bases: TGTGCCAGCAAAGGACAGACGGAAAAACTGTTTTTT.

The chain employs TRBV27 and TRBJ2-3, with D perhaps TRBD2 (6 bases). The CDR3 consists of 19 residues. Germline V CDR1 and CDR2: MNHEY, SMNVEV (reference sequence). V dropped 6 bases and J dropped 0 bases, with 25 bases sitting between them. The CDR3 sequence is CASRAYGGWTSSSTDTQYF. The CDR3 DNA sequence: TGTGCCAGCAGGGCGTACGGGGGATGGACCTCCTCTAGCACAGATACGCAGTATTTT.

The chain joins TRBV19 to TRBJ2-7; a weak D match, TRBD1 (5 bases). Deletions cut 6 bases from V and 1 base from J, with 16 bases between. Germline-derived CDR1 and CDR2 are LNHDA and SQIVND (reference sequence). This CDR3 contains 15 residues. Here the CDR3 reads CASSTKGSGSYEQYF. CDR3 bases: TGTGCCAGTAGCACAAAGGGGTCAGGGTCCTACGAGCAGTACTTC.

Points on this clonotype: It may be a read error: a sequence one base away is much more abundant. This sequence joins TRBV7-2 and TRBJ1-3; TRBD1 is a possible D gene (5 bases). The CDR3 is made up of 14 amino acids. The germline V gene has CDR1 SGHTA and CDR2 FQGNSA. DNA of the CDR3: TGTGCCAGCAGTCCTAACAGGTCCGGAAGCACCATATATTTT. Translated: CASSPNRSGSTIYF.

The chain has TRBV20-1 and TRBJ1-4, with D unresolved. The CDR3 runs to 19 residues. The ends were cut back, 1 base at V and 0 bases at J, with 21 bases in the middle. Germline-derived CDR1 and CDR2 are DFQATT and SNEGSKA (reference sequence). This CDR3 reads CSARAVFWSPSPTNEKLFF. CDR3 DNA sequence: TGCAGTGCTAGAGCTGTGTTTTGGAGTCCATCACCAACTAATGAAAAACTGTTTTTT.

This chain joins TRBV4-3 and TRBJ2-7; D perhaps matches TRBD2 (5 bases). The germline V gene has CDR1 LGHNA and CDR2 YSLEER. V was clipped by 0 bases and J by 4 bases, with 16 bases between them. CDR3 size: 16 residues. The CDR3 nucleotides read TGCGCCAGCAGCCAAGATCTGGGAGCCTCAGATTACGAGCAGTACTTC. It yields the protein CASSQDLGASDYEQYF.